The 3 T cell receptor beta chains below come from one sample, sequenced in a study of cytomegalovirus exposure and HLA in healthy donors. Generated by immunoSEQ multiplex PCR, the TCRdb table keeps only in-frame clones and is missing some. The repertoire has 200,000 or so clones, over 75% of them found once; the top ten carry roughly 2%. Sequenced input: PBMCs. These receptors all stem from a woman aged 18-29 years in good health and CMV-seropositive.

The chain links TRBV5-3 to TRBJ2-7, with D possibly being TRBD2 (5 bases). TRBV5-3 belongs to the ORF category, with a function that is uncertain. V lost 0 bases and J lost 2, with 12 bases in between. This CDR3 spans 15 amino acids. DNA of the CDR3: TGTGCCAGAAGCTTGGAAGGGATGAGGGCCTACGAGCAGTACTTC. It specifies CARSLEGMRAYEQYF.

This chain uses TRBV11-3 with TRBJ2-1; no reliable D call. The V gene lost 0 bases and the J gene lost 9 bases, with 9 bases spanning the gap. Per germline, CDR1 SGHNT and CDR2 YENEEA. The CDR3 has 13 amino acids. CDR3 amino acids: CASSLDPRGEQFF. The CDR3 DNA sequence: TGTGCCAGCAGCTTAGATCCCAGAGGTGAGCAGTTCTTC.

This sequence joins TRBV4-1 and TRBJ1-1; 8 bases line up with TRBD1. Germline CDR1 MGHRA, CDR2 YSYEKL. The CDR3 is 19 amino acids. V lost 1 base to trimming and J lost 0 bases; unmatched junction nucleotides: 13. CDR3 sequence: CASSQVLSRQGLMNTEAFF. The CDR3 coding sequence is TGCGCCAGCAGCCAAGTTTTAAGCAGACAGGGGCTGATGAACACTGAAGCTTTCTTT.